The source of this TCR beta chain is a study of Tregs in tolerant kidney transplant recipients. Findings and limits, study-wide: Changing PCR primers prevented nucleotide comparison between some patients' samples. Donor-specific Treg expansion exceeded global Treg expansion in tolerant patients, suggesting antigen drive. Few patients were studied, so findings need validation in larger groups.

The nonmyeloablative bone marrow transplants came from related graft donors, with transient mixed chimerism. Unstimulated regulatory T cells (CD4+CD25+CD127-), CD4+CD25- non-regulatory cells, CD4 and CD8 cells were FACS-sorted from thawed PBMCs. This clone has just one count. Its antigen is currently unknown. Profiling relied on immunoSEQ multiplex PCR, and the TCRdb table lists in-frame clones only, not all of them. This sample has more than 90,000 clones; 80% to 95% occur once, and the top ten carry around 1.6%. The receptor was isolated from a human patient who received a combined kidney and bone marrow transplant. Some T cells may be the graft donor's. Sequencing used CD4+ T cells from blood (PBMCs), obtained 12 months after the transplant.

The CDR3 nucleotides read TGTGCCAGCAGTCCGGTTAAAGGGGGCGACTATGGCTACACCTTC. Protein: CASSPVKGGDYGYTF. This chain joins TRBV27 and TRBJ1-2; 7 bases fit TRBD1. The germline CDR1 and CDR2 sequences are MNHEY and SMNVEV (reference sequence). J was trimmed by 3 bases and V by 5 bases; bases with no gene match: 9. CDR3 length: 15 residues.